This record looks at one T cell receptor beta chain sequence and its context. This clone was counted a single time. There is no known antigen for this receptor. Base qualities are not at hand, and no much larger clone is one base apart. This record comes from a study of blood T cell repertoires in COVID-19 (dated by TCRdb to the early 2020s). A note on the overall study: Samples from collaborators originated in the United States, Italy and Spain and spanned both the acute and convalescent phases of COVID-19. The prospective study material was composed of cDNA or gDNA derived from T cells, B-cell-depleted T cells, or PBMCs. Deeply sampled blood TCRbeta repertoires from subjects exposed to, actively infected with, or recovered from COVID-19 were included in the dataset. The repertoires were made available in a free public database intended to serve as a resource for research on the immune response to SARS-CoV-2. Samples were obtained from the ongoing ImmuneRACE study (first 160 participants) and from approximately 1,200 subjects provided by 6 global collaborators. Nearly every sample came with metadata listing a de-identified subject ID, COVID-19 status, age in years and sex. Where HLA class I and class II types were available, the types were taken from metadata supplied by the sample provider, not from assay-based typing. The investigation overall reported the following: Clinical and demographic metadata were provided uncurated, with the amount varying by source and participant.

TCRbeta CDR3 regions were amplified from genomic DNA by means of the immunoSEQ Assay, a bias-controlled multiplex PCR. Turning to the authors' computational methods: The number of nucleated cells in each sample was estimated from the amplification of reference gene primers within the assay. To quantify the absolute abundance of each unique TCRbeta CDR3 rearrangement, sequence reads were collapsed and filtered. For each sample, productive Simpson clonality was calculated as the square root of Simpson's diversity index across productive rearrangements. In its TCRdb copy, this immuneACCESS table keeps in-frame sequences only and misses some clones. Where compared with another copy, unresolved V genes explain less than half of these, and the others have no known cause. V, J and clone size reflect that table, while D and trimming were determined from the DNA. For this sample there are approximately 170,000 clones; around nine tenths appear just once. 3% to 4% of the sample is taken by the ten largest.

Collaborating institutions collected whole blood in K2EDTA tubes following their own protocols. Collaborator samples were shipped for TCRbeta analysis as frozen whole blood, isolated PBMCs, or DNA extracted from either sample type. The CDR3 measures 15 amino acids from cysteine to phenylalanine. This entry keeps only the CDR3 DNA: 45 bases, framed from base 1. Deletion took 1 base off V and 0 bases off J, with a span of 9 bases between the germline ends. The germline V gene specifies KGHSH as CDR1 and LQKENI as CDR2. Here the chain combines TRBV18 and TRBJ1-1; too little of a D gene remains to name it. Sequencing was performed on peripheral blood. The receptor was derived from a man aged 18 to 29 with active or convalescent COVID-19. The DNA reads TGTGCCAGCTCACCACGTCCACAGTTGAACACTGAAGCTTTCTTT. Its amino acids are CASSPRPQLNTEAFF.